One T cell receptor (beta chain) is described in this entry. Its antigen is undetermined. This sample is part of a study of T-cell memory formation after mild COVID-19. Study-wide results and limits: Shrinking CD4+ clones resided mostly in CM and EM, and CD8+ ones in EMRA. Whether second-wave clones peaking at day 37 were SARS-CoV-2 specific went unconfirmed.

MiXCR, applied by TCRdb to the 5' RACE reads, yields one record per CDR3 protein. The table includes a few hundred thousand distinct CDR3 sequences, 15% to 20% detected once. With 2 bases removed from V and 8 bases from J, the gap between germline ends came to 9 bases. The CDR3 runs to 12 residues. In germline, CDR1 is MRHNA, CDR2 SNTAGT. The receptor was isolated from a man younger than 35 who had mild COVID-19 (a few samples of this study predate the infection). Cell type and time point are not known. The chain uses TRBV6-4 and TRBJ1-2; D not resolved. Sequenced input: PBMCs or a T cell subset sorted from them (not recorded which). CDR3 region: CASSDRAGGYTF. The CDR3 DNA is TGTGCCAGCAGTGACAGAGCGGGGGGCTACACCTTC.